The 17 T cell receptor beta chains given below trace back to one sample, sequenced in a study of shared T cell receptors in the human thymus. Method: immunoSEQ multiplex PCR; TCRdb's copy keeps in-frame clones and lacks some. Of over 65,000 clones listed, 90% to 95% are singletons. The specimen was thymocytes. Source of these receptors: a human donor.

The DNA for the CDR3 is TGCGCCAGCAGCCAACAAACCCATAGCGGGAGAGAAAACATTCAGTACTTC. Protein: CASSQQTHSGRENIQYF. V usage is TRBV4-1 and J usage is TRBJ2-4; 9 nucleotides align to TRBD2. The CDR3 contains 17 residues. CDR1 and CDR2 (germline): MGHRA, YSYEKL. Trimming cost V 2 bases and J 5 bases; bases outside gene matches: 10.

The rearrangement joins TRBV5-1 to TRBJ1-1; 7 positions match TRBD1. J was trimmed by 5 bases and V by 5 bases; bases with no gene match: 9. Germline V gene lookup returns CDR1 SGHRS and CDR2 YFSETQ. The length of the CDR3 is 14 residues. CDR3 region: CASRFRDSRTEAFF. CDR3 DNA: TGCGCCAGCAGGTTCAGGGACAGTAGAACTGAAGCTTTCTTT.

V is TRBV18 and J is TRBJ2-5; D call uncertain. Germline V CDR1 and CDR2: KGHSH, LQKENI. The V and J ends lost 1 base and 3 bases respectively, with 6 bases between them. This CDR3 contains 13 residues. The CDR3 DNA sequence: TGTGCCAGCTCACCACGCGGAAAAGAGACCCAGTACTTC. It yields the protein CASSPRGKETQYF.

The J gene is TRBJ1-4, the V gene TRBV11-2, with 7 bases that match TRBD1. V trimming: 3 bases; J trimming: 0 bases; junction bases outside the gene matches: 4. Germline assignment: CDR1 SGHAT and CDR2 FQNNGV. CDR3 length: 16 residues. CDR3 region: CASSLDRKATNEKLFF. In DNA form, the CDR3 reads TGTGCCAGCAGCTTGGACAGGAAGGCAACTAATGAAAAACTGTTTTTT.

This chain uses TRBV7-2 with TRBJ2-1, with 12 positions matching TRBD2. J gave up 6 bases and V 8 bases, and 14 bases lay outside the gene matches. The CDR3 is made up of 17 amino acids. CDR1 and CDR2 (germline): SGHTA, FQGNSA. The CDR3 sequence is CASSPGGLAGGFNEQFF. The CDR3 DNA is TGTGCCAGCTCCCCCGGAGGGCTAGCGGGGGGGTTCAATGAGCAGTTCTTC.

CDR3 residues: CASSQGSGTRYNSPLHF. Here the CDR3 DNA reads TGCGCCAGCAGCCAAGGGTCAGGGACTAGATATAATTCACCCCTCCACTTT. The chain recombines TRBV4-1 with TRBJ1-6; weak D call: TRBD1 (5 bases). V lost 1 base, J lost 4 bases, and 14 bases lay in between. The CDR3 extends over 17 amino acids. From germline, CDR1 is MGHRA and CDR2 YSYEKL.

V is TRBV6-5 and J is TRBJ2-3; D might be TRBD2 (6 bases). Germline V CDR1 and CDR2: MNHEY, SVGAGI. Trimming left V 0 bases short and J 0 bases short, with 10 bases between. The CDR3 is 16 residues long. The CDR3 loop reads CASSYSGRTSTDTQYF. The CDR3 region has the DNA TGTGCCAGCAGTTACTCAGGGAGGACAAGCACAGATACGCAGTATTTT.

V usage is TRBV25-1 and J usage is TRBJ1-2; TRBD1 matches at 8 bases. Germline V gives CDR1 MGHDK, CDR2 SYGVNS. The CDR3 runs to 12 residues. With V trimmed by 5 bases and J by 10 bases, 6 bases remained unmatched. For the CDR3, the DNA is TGTGCCAGCAGTCACCCAGGGGGCTTCTACACCTTC. Its protein is CASSHPGGFYTF.

The J gene is TRBJ2-3, the V gene TRBV7-3, with 7 bases lining up with TRBD1. Germline lookup yields CDR1 SGHTA and CDR2 FQGTGA. The CDR3 is made up of 15 amino acids. With V trimmed by 5 bases and J by 4 bases, 9 bases remained unmatched. The CDR3 DNA reads TGTGCCAGCAGCGACGACAGGGATGGACCAGATACGCAGTATTTT. This encodes CASSDDRDGPDTQYF.

The chain is built from TRBV11-1 and TRBJ2-5; D ambiguous. Germline CDR1 reads SGHAT; CDR2 reads FQDESV (reference sequence). Trimming stripped 5 bases from V and 2 bases from J, with 12 bases between. The CDR3 consists of 14 residues. The CDR3 DNA sequence: TGTGCCAGCAGCATCCGGAAGACGCAAGAGACCCAGTACTTC. Amino acid sequence: CASSIRKTQETQYF.

This rearrangement joins TRBV15 to TRBJ1-2; D gene unclear. The germline V gene has CDR1 LNHNV and CDR2 YYDKDF (reference sequence). CDR3 length equals 14 residues. V lost 4 bases, J lost 7 bases, and 16 bases lay in between. The CDR3 is CATSIDPVAGGYTF. Written as DNA, the CDR3 is TGTGCCACCAGCATTGACCCCGTAGCGGGTGGCTACACCTTC.

The rearrangement links TRBV9 to TRBJ2-2, with D tentatively TRBD2 (5 bases). V dropped 0 bases and J dropped 7 bases, with 19 bases sitting between them. This CDR3 spans 17 amino acids. Germline V gene data show CDR1 as SGDLS and CDR2 as YYNGEE. CDR3 region: CASSVGPWGAHGGELFF. The CDR3 nucleotides are TGTGCCAGCAGCGTAGGACCATGGGGAGCGCATGGCGGGGAGCTGTTTTTT. Complete variable domain (other parts from reference TRBV9 and TRBJ2-2): DSGVTQTPKHLITATGQRVTLRCSPRSGDLSVYWYQQSLDQGLQFLIQYYNGEERAKGNILERFSAQQFPDLHSELNLSSLELGDSALYFCASSVGPWGAHGGELFFGEGSRLTVL.

The V call is TRBV6-5, the J call TRBJ1-4, with 9 bases fitting TRBD1. Germline CDR1 is MNHEY and CDR2 is SVGAGI. V trimming: 6 bases; J trimming: 5 bases; junction bases outside the gene matches: 4. The CDR3 is 14 residues long. The DNA of the CDR3 is TGTGCCAGCAGCACCGACAGGGGGAATGAAAAACTGTTTTTT. Amino acid sequence: CASSTDRGNEKLFF.

In DNA form, the CDR3 reads TGTGCCAGCAGCTCAATTTTCACAGATACGCAGTATTTT. Protein: CASSSIFTDTQYF. The J gene is TRBJ2-3, the V gene TRBV7-2; D remains ambiguous. The CDR3 sequence is 13 residues long. The germline V and J ends were trimmed by 4 bases and 2 bases, with 7 bases remaining between them. From germline, CDR1 is SGHTA and CDR2 FQGNSA.

The genes are TRBV11-2 and TRBJ2-2; 7 nucleotides match TRBD2. V shed 1 base, J shed 8 bases, and the junction held 4 bases outside the gene matches. The CDR3 consists of 14 residues. The germline gives CDR1 SGHAT, CDR2 FQNNGV. The DNA for the CDR3 is TGTGCCAGCAGCTTAGGACGGGGGGTAGGGGAGCTGTTTTTT. Protein: CASSLGRGVGELFF.

V usage is TRBV18 and J usage is TRBJ2-7; 9 bases agree with TRBD1. This CDR3 is 15 amino acids long. Per the germline V gene, CDR1 is KGHSH and CDR2 is LQKENI. Unmatched junction bases numbered 5, after V lost 5 bases and J lost 0 bases. CDR3 coding DNA: TGTGCCAGCTCAGACAGGGGGTGTTACTCCTACGAGCAGTACTTC. Protein sequence: CASSDRGCYSYEQYF.

The chain is built from TRBV2 and TRBJ2-7; possibly TRBD1 for D (6 bases). Germline V gives CDR1 SNHLY, CDR2 FYNNEI. The CDR3 length is 13 residues. With 7 bases removed from V and 4 bases from J, the gap between germline ends came to 14 bases. CDR3 in amino acids: CASISGGKYEQYF. DNA for the CDR3: TGTGCCAGCATTTCTGGGGGCAAATACGAGCAGTACTTC.